The 25 T cell receptor beta chains reported below all come from one sample, sequenced in a study of shared clonotypes between healthy human individuals. TCRdb's table, derived via immunoSEQ multiplex PCR, lists solely in-frame clones and lacks some. The sample comprises 950,000 to 1,200,000 clones, 70% to 80% of which are singletons, and about 0.94% rests with the top ten. The sample was memory CD4+ T cells from PBMCs. The subset here: CD45RA-negative fraction. These receptors were obtained from a man aged 18 to 30 in good health. Some clones in this sample may be carry-over from other donors' samples.

The rearrangement joins TRBV7-3 to TRBJ1-2; D not resolved. Trimming cost V 0 bases and J 8 bases, with 16 bases left between them. The CDR3 is 15 amino acids. The germline V gene encodes CDR1 SGHTA and CDR2 FQGTGA. In DNA form, the CDR3 reads TGTGCCAGCAGCTTAACTCGGCCCTCAAGAGAAGGCTACACCTTC. Its protein is CASSLTRPSREGYTF.

The chain joins TRBV5-1 to TRBJ2-5, with D unresolved. The germline CDR1 and CDR2 sequences are SGHRS and YFSETQ. The CDR3 extends over 16 amino acids. V was shortened by 4 bases and J by 5 bases, with 21 bases between the two germline ends. CDR3 sequence (DNA): TGCGCCAGCAGCCCCCTTGGATTCGGCGGTGGGGAGACCCAGTACTTC. This sequence encodes CASSPLGFGGGETQYF. Complete variable domain (other parts from reference TRBV5-1 and TRBJ2-5): KAGVTQTPRYLIKTRGQQVTLSCSPISGHRSVSWYQQTPGQGLQFLFEYFSETQRNKGNFPGRFSGRQFSNSRSEMNVSTLELGDSALYLCASSPLGFGGGETQYFGPGTRLLVL.

This rearrangement joins TRBV30 to TRBJ1-5; maybe TRBD1 (5 bases). The CDR3 covers 14 residues. Germline CDR1 and CDR2: GTSNPN and SVGIG (reference sequence). V lost 3 bases to trimming and J lost 4 bases, with 13 bases between them. CDR3 sequence reads: CAWSPGQLNQPQHF. CDR3 nucleotide sequence: TGTGCCTGGAGCCCGGGGCAGCTTAATCAGCCCCAGCATTTT.

Of note for this clone: Other DNA sequences in the sample encode the same CDR3. The rearrangement uses TRBV28 and TRBJ2-5, with D possibly matching TRBD1 (6 bases). V was trimmed by 6 bases and J by 4 bases, leaving 9 bases between them. The CDR3 sequence is 12 residues long. Per germline, CDR1 MDHEN and CDR2 SYDVKM. CDR3 nucleotide sequence: TGTGCCAGCAGACTCAGGGGAGAGACCCAGTACTTC. This gives the protein CASRLRGETQYF.

The chain joins TRBV29-1 to TRBJ1-1, with D unresolved. Germline lookup yields CDR1 SQVTM and CDR2 ANQGSEA. The CDR3 totals 11 residues. Trimming stripped 4 bases from V and 4 bases from J, with 7 bases between. Here the CDR3 reads CSVGGSTEAFF. The CDR3 bases are TGCAGCGTTGGAGGGTCCACTGAAGCTTTCTTT.

The V and J genes are TRBV7-2 and TRBJ1-4; D possibly corresponds to TRBD1 (6 bases). Germline CDR1 is SGHTA and CDR2 is FQGNSA. The CDR3 consists of 14 residues. V was clipped by 5 bases and J by 7 bases, with 14 bases between them. The CDR3 coding sequence is TGTGCCAGCAGCAAACAGGGAATAGGTGAAAAACTGTTTTTT. Translation gives CASSKQGIGEKLFF.

The chain joins TRBV19 to TRBJ2-1, with 8 bases lining up with TRBD2. Germline trimming cut 3 bases from V and 0 bases from J; bases unmatched to any gene: 4. The CDR3 has 16 amino acids. The germline V gene encodes CDR1 LNHDA and CDR2 SQIVND (reference sequence). In DNA form, the CDR3 reads TGTGCCAGTAGTATTATAGCGGGAACCTCCTACAATGAGCAGTTCTTC. As protein: CASSIIAGTSYNEQFF.

The genes are TRBV18 and TRBJ2-1; D unresolved. CDR1 and CDR2 (germline): KGHSH, LQKENI. The CDR3 length is 13 residues. Trimming cost V 2 bases and J 5 bases, with 7 bases left between them. The CDR3 protein is CASSPNGDNEQFF. The CDR3 coding sequence is TGTGCCAGCTCACCAAATGGAGACAATGAGCAGTTCTTC.

The chain carries TRBV9 and TRBJ2-1; 7 bases line up with TRBD2. The CDR3 has 15 amino acids. Per germline, CDR1 SGDLS and CDR2 YYNGEE. V shed 0 bases and J 6 bases; nucleotides not matched to a gene: 6. Here the CDR3 DNA reads TGTGCCAGCAGCGTAGAAGCGGGGTCCGTCAATGAGCAGTTCTTC. Protein product: CASSVEAGSVNEQFF. The complete variable domain, with remaining parts taken from reference TRBV9 and TRBJ2-1, reads DSGVTQTPKHLITATGQRVTLRCSPRSGDLSVYWYQQSLDQGLQFLIQYYNGEERAKGNILERFSAQQFPDLHSELNLSSLELGDSALYFCASSVEAGSVNEQFFGPGTRLTVL.

This sequence joins TRBV5-1 and TRBJ2-3; 9 bases fit TRBD2. V shed 0 bases, J shed 1 base, and the junction held 3 bases outside the gene matches. Germline CDR1 SGHRS, CDR2 YFSETQ. The CDR3 runs 16 residues. The CDR3 spells CASSLEASGGTDTQYF. Here the CDR3 DNA reads TGCGCCAGCAGCTTGGAAGCTAGCGGGGGCACAGATACGCAGTATTTT.

V is TRBV7-2 and J is TRBJ2-3, with D hard to call. Germline loops: CDR1 SGHTA, CDR2 FQGNSA. CDR3 length: 13 residues. Trimming stripped 5 bases from V and 6 bases from J, with 12 bases between. The CDR3 DNA reads as TGTGCCAGCAGCCCCCGGCGTTACGATACGCAGTATTTT. Amino acids: CASSPRRYDTQYF.

The chain has TRBV9 and TRBJ1-3; perhaps TRBD1 as D (5 bases). The V gene lost 0 bases and the J gene lost 8 bases, with 15 bases spanning the gap. This CDR3 comprises 15 residues. CDR1 and CDR2 from the germline V gene are SGDLS and YYNGEE. The CDR3 spells CASSVGPQLGDTIYF. Here the CDR3 DNA reads TGTGCCAGCAGCGTAGGACCTCAGTTGGGGGACACCATATATTTT.

This clone was counted once. The chain has TRBV30 and TRBJ1-5; the match to TRBD1 covers 9 bases. The CDR3 is made up of 15 amino acids. Germline CDR1 GTSNPN, CDR2 SVGIG (reference sequence). Losses at the gene ends were 0 bases for V and 3 bases for J; bases not matched to a gene: 3. CDR3 nucleotides: TGTGCCTGGAGTGTCGGGACAGGGCACAATCAGCCCCAGCATTTT. It codes for CAWSVGTGHNQPQHF.

J is TRBJ2-2 and V is TRBV29-1; either TRBD1 or TRBD2 may supply D (6 bases each). The CDR3 loop spans 14 amino acids. The V and J ends lost 3 bases and 5 bases respectively, with 13 bases between them. The germline V gene encodes CDR1 SQVTM and CDR2 ANQGSEA. The CDR3 sequence: CSVDRGVSTGELFF. The CDR3 region has the DNA TGCAGCGTTGATAGGGGGGTCTCGACCGGGGAGCTGTTTTTT.

V and J are TRBV7-2 and TRBJ2-7, with TRBD1 identical over 8 bases. The CDR3 has 11 residues. CDR1 SGHTA and CDR2 FQGNSA come from the germline V gene. Losses at the gene ends were 4 bases for V and 13 bases for J; bases not matched to a gene: 6. CDR3 DNA sequence: TGTGCCAGCAGCTCCCGGGACAGGTTTTACTTC. Its translation is CASSSRDRFYF.

This clone was seen just once. The chain uses TRBV18 and TRBJ2-5; 7 positions agree with TRBD2. The CDR3 extends over 16 amino acids. Germline V gives CDR1 KGHSH, CDR2 LQKENI. The V segment lost 0 bases and the J segment 3 bases; nucleotides outside the gene matches: 7. This CDR3 reads CASSPPRQRGEETQYF. The DNA for the CDR3 is TGTGCCAGCTCACCACCTCGCCAGCGGGGCGAAGAGACCCAGTACTTC. Variable domain in full (rest from reference TRBV18 and TRBJ2-5): NAGVMQNPRHLVRRRGQEARLRCSPMKGHSHVYWYRQLPEEGLKFMVYLQKENIIDESGMPKERFSAEFPKEGPSILRIQQVVRGDSAAYFCASSPPRQRGEETQYFGPGTRLLVL.

The chain is built from TRBV21-1 and TRBJ1-2; the D segment call TRBD1 is taken from the table without a DNA check. TRBV21-1 is a known pseudogene. The CDR3 covers 12 residues. CDR3 in amino acids: CASSRDSYGYTF. The CDR3 nucleotides read TGTGCCAGCAGTCGCGACAGCTATGGCTACACCTTC.

This chain connects TRBV5-1 to TRBJ1-3; D perhaps matches TRBD1 (6 bases). The CDR3 spans 15 residues. Germline values: CDR1 SGHRS, CDR2 YFSETQ. V was trimmed by 1 base and J by 0 bases, leaving 8 bases between them. This chain's CDR3 is CASSLNRDSGNTIYF. The CDR3 coding sequence is TGCGCCAGCAGCTTGAACAGGGACTCTGGAAACACCATATATTTT.

The genes are TRBV11-2 and TRBJ2-1; possible D gene TRBD2, 6 bases. The V gene lost 0 bases and the J gene lost 8 bases, with 14 bases spanning the gap. Per the germline V gene, CDR1 is SGHAT and CDR2 is FQNNGV. This CDR3 contains 15 residues. The CDR3 protein is CASSLEYGSGDEQFF. In DNA form, the CDR3 reads TGTGCCAGCAGCTTAGAGTACGGGAGCGGCGATGAGCAGTTCTTC.

The chain couples TRBV6-1 to TRBJ2-3; TRBD1 aligns across 7 bases. V lost 5 bases, J lost 1 base, and 6 bases stayed unmatched. This CDR3 has 15 amino acids. Looked up from germline, CDR1 is MNHNS and CDR2 is SASEGT. The CDR3 sequence: CASSRGQARTDTQYF. CDR3 in DNA: TGTGCCAGCAGTCGAGGACAGGCCCGCACAGATACGCAGTATTTT.

This rearrangement joins TRBV5-1 to TRBJ1-2; D is possibly TRBD1 (6 bases). Looked up from germline, CDR1 is SGHRS and CDR2 is YFSETQ. This CDR3 is built from 16 residues. The V and J ends lost 2 bases and 8 bases respectively, with 22 bases between them. The CDR3 nucleotides are TGCGCCAGCAGCTTTGGGCCGAGGGACAACACAGTAGGCTACACCTTC. Residues: CASSFGPRDNTVGYTF.

This clone was recorded once. The chain carries TRBV6-1 and TRBJ2-1; D is ambiguous. CDR3 length equals 13 residues. Germline values: CDR1 MNHNS, CDR2 SASEGT. V gave up 1 base and J gave up 4 bases, with 5 bases separating them. This chain's CDR3 is CASSEGRYNEQFF. CDR3 bases: TGTGCCAGCAGTGAAGGTCGGTACAATGAGCAGTTCTTC.

The chain carries TRBV14 and TRBJ2-7; D unresolved. V was shortened by 1 base and J by 0 bases, with 13 bases between the two germline ends. The CDR3 is 16 residues long. Germline CDR1 SGHDN, CDR2 FVKESK. The chain's CDR3 is CASSQGYIDRSYEQYF. The CDR3, as DNA: TGTGCCAGCAGCCAAGGGTACATCGATCGCTCCTACGAGCAGTACTTC.

This clone was counted only a few times. The rearrangement uses TRBV7-8 and TRBJ2-5; 8 positions match TRBD2. Germline V CDR1 and CDR2: SGHVS, FQNEAQ. The CDR3 covers 14 residues. Trimming cost V 5 bases and J 5 bases; bases outside gene matches: 7. The CDR3 region has the DNA TGTGCCAGCAGCCCCCTGGAGCGGGAGGAGACCCAGTACTTC. Protein product: CASSPLEREETQYF.

The chain carries TRBV18 and TRBJ1-2, with D possibly matching TRBD1 (6 bases). Trimming cost V 5 bases and J 4 bases, with 8 bases left between them. The CDR3 extends over 12 amino acids. CDR1 is KGHSH, CDR2 LQKENI, per germline. CDR3 sequence reads: CASSTGIYGYTF. CDR3 nucleotides: TGTGCCAGCTCAACAGGGATCTATGGCTACACCTTC.